This passage covers 19 T cell receptor beta chains from one sample sequenced in a study of read filtering for tumor transcriptome and immune sequencing. This library used roughly 0.4 ug RNA and molecular barcoded adaptors spanning alpha/delta and beta/gamma chains. From the reads, TCRdb called clonotypes with MiXCR, one entry per CDR3 protein. The sample comprises about 62,000 distinct CDR3 sequences, approximately 18% of which are singletons, and roughly 11% rests with the top ten. Sample: a population of CD138-negative cells sorted from bone marrow. The receptors derive from a donor over 35 with multiple myeloma.

This clonotype occurred many times. This chain links TRBV12-3 or TRBV12-4 with TRBJ2-2; 7 positions agree with TRBD1. This CDR3 has 16 residues. With V trimmed by 3 bases and J by 7 bases, 11 bases remained unmatched. The CDR3 coding sequence is TGTGCCAGCAGTTTTCGTCCGGCGCAGGGGGTCGGGGAGCTGTTTTTT. It specifies CASSFRPAQGVGELFF.

The sample holds many counts of this clonotype. This sequence joins TRBV28 and TRBJ2-6, with 7 bases identical to TRBD1. Trimming took 5 bases from V and 4 from J; bases not matched to a gene: 5. The length of the CDR3 is 15 residues. Germline CDR1 MDHEN, CDR2 SYDVKM. Written as DNA, the CDR3 is TGTGCCAGCAGTAACAGGGACAGCGGGGCCAACGTCCTGACTTTC. Its protein product is CASSNRDSGANVLTF.

This clonotype was observed at least ten times. The rearrangement joins TRBV7-8 to TRBJ2-1, with TRBD2 matching over 12 bases. V dropped 1 base and J dropped 0; count of bases not matched to a gene: 1. From germline, CDR1 is SGHVS and CDR2 FQNEAQ. This CDR3 is 17 amino acids long. CDR3 sequence reads: CASSLETSGSSYNEQFF. As DNA, the CDR3 is TGTGCCAGCAGCTTAGAGACTAGCGGGAGCTCCTACAATGAGCAGTTCTTC.

In the case of this clonotype: Relative to the germline gene, one junction end is altered; a read error may explain this. This rearrangement joins TRBV29-1 to TRBJ2-2, with TRBD2 identical over 13 bases. CDR1 is SQVTM and CDR2 is ANQGSEA in the germline V gene. The CDR3 is 16 residues long. The CDR3 loop is CSVEDGLAGDTGELSF. Here the CDR3 DNA reads TGCAGCGTTGAAGATGGACTAGCGGGGGACACCGGGGAGCTGTCTTTT.

To note about this clonotype: A much larger clonotype is one base distant, so this may be a read error. The CDR3 coding sequence is TGTGCCAGCAGCGGACAGGGGACCTCCTACGAGCAGCACTTC. Translating gives CASSGQGTSYEQHF. The chain has TRBV27 and TRBJ2-7, with 9 nucleotides matching TRBD1. The germline V gene encodes CDR1 MNHEY and CDR2 SMNVEV (reference sequence). The CDR3 spans 14 residues.

This clonotype was counted between two and nine times. The chain links TRBV20-1 to TRBJ2-7; a weak D match, TRBD1 (6 bases). The V gene's germline CDR1 is DFQATT and CDR2 SNEGSKA (reference sequence). Trimming shortened V by 5 bases and J by 2 bases, and 13 bases separated the two germline ends. The CDR3 is 13 amino acids. CDR3 bases: TGCAGTGCTGTGCAGGGGTTAACCTACGAGCAGTACTTC. Protein sequence: CSAVQGLTYEQYF.

This clonotype was seen at least ten times. The J gene is TRBJ1-5, the V gene TRBV7-2; unclear D gene. The germline V gene has CDR1 SGHTA and CDR2 FQGNSA. The germline V and J ends were trimmed by 3 bases and 4 bases, with 7 bases remaining between them. The CDR3 has 13 residues. The CDR3 spells CASSFGSNQPQHF. The CDR3, as DNA: TGTGCCAGCAGCTTTGGTTCAAATCAGCCCCAGCATTTT.

At least ten counts were recorded for this clonotype. The genes are TRBV7-3 and TRBJ2-1; perhaps TRBD2 as D (5 bases). The CDR3 totals 15 residues. Germline CDR1 reads SGHTA; CDR2 reads FQGTGA. Between the trimmed V and J ends, which lost 2 bases and 0 bases, there was a span of 8 bases. CDR3 protein: CASSLQRSSYNEQFF. The DNA for the CDR3 is TGTGCCAGCAGCTTACAGCGGAGCTCCTACAATGAGCAGTTCTTC.

This clonotype was seen many times. The V gene is TRBV7-9, the J gene TRBJ2-6; TRBD1 matches 7 bases. The junction had 17 bases not matched to a gene; V was cut back by 5 bases and J by 4 bases. CDR3 length: 19 amino acids. Germline CDR1 is SEHNR and CDR2 is FQNEAQ (reference sequence). The chain's CDR3 is CASSPRQGTRGLGANVLTF. CDR3 DNA: TGTGCCAGCAGCCCCCGACAGGGTACTCGTGGTCTGGGGGCCAACGTCCTGACTTTC.

The chain has TRBV4-1 and TRBJ1-2; D gene uncertain. V dropped 1 base and J dropped 5 bases, with 17 bases sitting between them. The germline V gene has CDR1 MGHRA and CDR2 YSYEKL. The CDR3 has 16 amino acids. The CDR3 is CASSQVTRGGVYGYTF. CDR3 bases: TGCGCCAGCAGCCAAGTAACTAGAGGTGGAGTTTATGGCTACACCTTC.

This clonotype has ten or more counts. The chain is built from TRBV5-1 and TRBJ2-5, with D possibly TRBD1 on 7 matching bases. Germline values: CDR1 SGHRS, CDR2 YFSETQ. The CDR3 totals 15 residues. V lost 0 bases and J lost 3, with 12 bases in between. This CDR3 is CASSLAGGQKETQYF. The CDR3 DNA is TGCGCCAGCAGCTTGGCCGGGGGACAGAAAGAGACCCAGTACTTC.

This clonotype was found many times. This rearrangement joins TRBV4-1 to TRBJ2-5, with a possible D match to TRBD2 (6 bases). V was trimmed by 4 bases and J by 3 bases, leaving 15 bases between them. Germline loops: CDR1 MGHRA, CDR2 YSYEKL. The CDR3 covers 15 residues. The CDR3 nucleotides are TGCGCCAGCAGCCGCCACCCGGAGGGAAAAGAGACCCAGTACTTC. Its translation: CASSRHPEGKETQYF.

In this sample, this clonotype turned up many times. The chain recombines TRBV28 with TRBJ2-3; D gene ambiguous. The V end was cut by 5 bases, the J end by 3 bases, with 21 bases between. The germline gives CDR1 MDHEN, CDR2 SYDVKM. The CDR3 is 17 residues long. Written as DNA, the CDR3 is TGTGCCAGCAGTGACGCCTTGCAGAGAGAAGGGACAGATACGCAGTATTTT. Protein: CASSDALQREGTDTQYF.

This clonotype was seen ten or more times. The chain has TRBV20-1 and TRBJ2-7; 7 bases agree with TRBD2. With V trimmed by 3 bases and J by 4 bases, 15 bases remained unmatched. Germline assignment: CDR1 DFQATT and CDR2 SNEGSKA (reference sequence). The CDR3 is made up of 16 amino acids. CDR3: CSASTLMGRAGYEQYF. The CDR3 DNA sequence: TGCAGTGCTAGTACTCTGATGGGGAGGGCCGGTTACGAGCAGTACTTC.

This clonotype has ten or more counts. The V gene is TRBV7-9, the J gene TRBJ2-7; D is possibly TRBD1 (7 bases). The CDR3 contains 13 residues. CDR1 is SEHNR, CDR2 FQNEAQ, per germline (reference sequence). The V end was cut by 5 bases, the J end by 6 bases, with 14 bases between. CDR3 in DNA: TGTGCCAGCAGCCCCGGGACAGCGGGCGAGCAGTACTTC. Its protein is CASSPGTAGEQYF.

This clonotype was observed at least ten times. The chain couples TRBV6-1 to TRBJ2-7; 8 bases map to TRBD2. Germline CDR1 MNHNS, CDR2 SASEGT. V was clipped by 3 bases and J by 2 bases; unmatched bases: 6. This CDR3 region has 15 residues. The CDR3 DNA reads TGTGCCAGCAGTGATTGGAGCGGGGGTCCCTACGAGCAGTACTTC. This sequence encodes CASSDWSGGPYEQYF.

Comment on this clonotype: A much larger clone is a single base away; this may be a read error. As the CDR3 is not closed by the conserved phenylalanine or tryptophan, this likely results from a read error. The chain has TRBV6-2 or TRBV6-3 and TRBJ2-4, with TRBD2 matching 7 bases. This CDR3 is built from 15 residues. V dropped 2 bases and J dropped 3; count of bases not matched to a gene: 4. Germline V gene sequence: CDR1 MNHEY, CDR2 SVGEGT. The CDR3 region is CASSYGGEGKNIQYL. DNA of the CDR3: TGTGCCAGCAGTTACGGGGGGGAGGGCAAAAACATTCAGTACCTC.

This clonotype was counted at least ten times. The chain employs TRBV7-9 and TRBJ2-1, with 7 bases identical to TRBD2. V dropped 1 base and J dropped 7; count of bases not matched to a gene: 4. CDR3 size: 14 residues. Germline values: CDR1 SEHNR, CDR2 FQNEAQ (reference sequence). DNA for the CDR3: TGTGCCAGCAGCTTAGGTGGGGAGGGGAATGAGCAGTTCTTC. This encodes CASSLGGEGNEQFF.

This clonotype was counted between two and nine times. The J gene is TRBJ2-5, the V gene TRBV5-1, with 8 bases identical to TRBD1. The germline V gene encodes CDR1 SGHRS and CDR2 YFSETQ. The ends lost 3 bases at V and 4 bases at J; junction bases unmatched: 5. The CDR3 has 14 amino acids. The DNA of the CDR3 is TGCGCCAGCAGCTGGGGGCAGGGGGCAGAGACCCAGTACTTC. Translated: CASSWGQGAETQYF. Looking up the rest from reference TRBV5-1 and TRBJ2-5 gives the full variable domain: KAGVTQTPRYLIKTRGQQVTLSCSPISGHRSVSWYQQTPGQGLQFLFEYFSETQRNKGNFPGRFSGRQFSNSRSEMNVSTLELGDSALYLCASSWGQGAETQYFGPGTRLLVL.